These T cell receptor beta chains were read from a single sample in a study of somatic mutations in cytotoxic T cells in rheumatoid arthritis. Assay used: immunoSEQ multiplex PCR; TCRdb lists only in-frame clones, some missing. The sample shows 14,000 or so clones, 70% to 85% of them seen only once. The material sequenced was CD8+ T cells sorted from blood. The receptor set was obtained from an adult with rheumatoid arthritis. Each CDR3 is given with its conserved first and last residue. Fields, in order: CDR3 DNA, CDR3 protein, clone size, D gene, J gene, V gene. D genes are given only for firm matches. Clone size is given for some rows only: seen once, a few or many times, or a class if the clone is expanded.

TGTGCCAGCACCCCGGGGGGGGTCTTGGAGACCCAGTACTTC | CASTPGGVLETQYF | . | TRBD2 | TRBJ2-5 | TRBV25-1
TGTGCCAGCAGCCCCGAGGGGGGCAGATCAGGAAACACCATATATTTT | CASSPEGGRSGNTIYF | . | . | TRBJ1-3 | TRBV9
TGTGCCAGCAGCCCTCGGGCGTGGAGTAGCGGGGGGGCGGGCACCGGGGAGCTGTTTTTT | CASSPRAWSSGGAGTGELFF | . | TRBD2 | TRBJ2-2 | TRBV2
TGTGCCTGGAGTGTAGGATTGGGGGATGGCTACACCTTC | CAWSVGLGDGYTF | . | . | TRBJ1-2 | TRBV30
TGCAGCGTTGAATTGGGGACTAATGAAAAACTGTTTTTT | CSVELGTNEKLFF | . | . | TRBJ1-4 | TRBV29-1
TGCGCCAGCAGCCAAGAGGAACAAAGTAATCAGCCCCAGCATTTT | CASSQEEQSNQPQHF | . | . | TRBJ1-5 | TRBV4-1
TGTGCCAGCAGCCCGGGACTAGCGAACACCGGGGAGCTGTTTTTT | CASSPGLANTGELFF | . | TRBD2 | TRBJ2-2 | TRBV6-1
TGTGCCAGTAAGCGGGGGCCCGGCACAGATACGCAGTATTTT | CASKRGPGTDTQYF | . | TRBD2 | TRBJ2-3 | TRBV2
TGTGCCAGCAGCCCCAAGTCGGGGGCCTTGTCCTACGAGCAGTACTTC | CASSPKSGALSYEQYF | . | . | TRBJ2-7 | TRBV9
TGTGCCAGCAGCCGACAGGGAAGCGATGAAAAACTGTTTTTT | CASSRQGSDEKLFF | . | TRBD1 | TRBJ1-4 | TRBV7-9
TGTGCCTGGAGCCCCGGATACAATGAGCAGTTCTTC | CAWSPGYNEQFF | few | . | TRBJ2-1 | TRBV30
TGTGCCACTATTGGGGGGGGGCTCTACAATGAGCAGTTCTTC | CATIGGGLYNEQFF | . | . | TRBJ2-1 | TRBV25-1
TGTGCCAGCAGCTTTCCAGGGGAAGGGAACATTCAGTACTTC | CASSFPGEGNIQYF | . | . | TRBJ2-4 | TRBV11-2
TGTGCCAGGGGCTTCGGGGGGGCCAATTACACAGATACGCAGTATTTT | CARGFGGANYTDTQYF | . | . | TRBJ2-3 | TRBV12-1
TGTGCCAGCAGCCCCCGGACTAGCGCCGCCACAGATACGCAGTATTTT | CASSPRTSAATDTQYF | once | TRBD2 | TRBJ2-3 | TRBV27
TGTGCCAGCAGCCCCTACAGGGGGAACGAGCAGTACTTC | CASSPYRGNEQYF | . | TRBD1 | TRBJ2-7 | TRBV6-6
TGTGCCAGCAGTCGGCCAAGACAGGGGGCTGCAACCGGGGAGCTGTTTTTT | CASSRPRQGAATGELFF | once | TRBD1 | TRBJ2-2 | TRBV27
TGTGCCAGCAGTGAGGACAGGGCGAGGACTGAAGCTTTCTTT | CASSEDRARTEAFF | . | TRBD1 | TRBJ1-1 | TRBV2
TGTGCCACCAGCAGAGACAGGGGGCCCCGGGAGACCCAGTACTTC | CATSRDRGPRETQYF | . | TRBD1 | TRBJ2-5 | TRBV15
TGTGCCGTTCCCGCTGCTGTACGGGGGGACTACAATGAGCAGTTCTTC | CAVPAAVRGDYNEQFF | . | . | TRBJ2-1 | TRBV21-1
TGTGCCAGCAGATGGGGGGCTGAGGGCTACACCTTC | CASRWGAEGYTF | . | . | TRBJ1-2 | TRBV6-6
TGCAGCGGACGGGGACGGCACTACGAGCAGTACTTC | CSGRGRHYEQYF | medium-sized | . | TRBJ2-7 | TRBV29-1